The clone carrying this T cell receptor beta chain showed up just once. The antigen remains unidentified. These data originate in a study of cytomegalovirus exposure and HLA in healthy donors. Across the whole study: Earlier work reported 117 million unique TCR beta sequences from approximately 180 million T cells. General observations from the study: A missense variant in DCLRE1C was later tied to TCR beta V- and J-gene trimming. The classifier reportedly diagnosed cytomegalovirus status with high sensitivity and specificity. Productive status was seen about 87% or about 30% of the time for most TCR beta V segments in an earlier analysis.

With 60 Vbeta and 13 Jbeta primers, the PCR was carried out. Sequencing was performed with immunoSEQ multiplex PCR; in TCRdb, only in-frame clones are kept and a portion is missing. The sample records roughly 180,000 clones, approximately 80% being singletons. Germline assignment: CDR1 ENHRY and CDR2 SYGVKD. The CDR3 loop spans 17 amino acids. V was clipped by 3 bases and J by 4 bases, with 20 bases between them. This TCR came from a girl between 5 and 17 years old in good health and CMV-seropositive. Sequenced: PBMCs. The chain employs TRBV10-3 and TRBJ2-3, with TRBD1 as a possible D gene (6 bases). CDR3 sequence reads: CAISDLPGTPFSDTQYF. Here the CDR3 DNA reads TGTGCCATCAGTGATCTACCCGGGACACCATTTTCAGATACGCAGTATTTT.